The 23 T cell receptor beta chains in this list originate from one sample, sequenced in a study of T cell responses to AZD1222 COVID-19 vaccine. Profiled with immunoSEQ multiplex PCR; TCRdb holds only in-frame clones, not every one. The data hold around 130,000 clones, with over 90% observed a single time. The starting material was peripheral blood, obtained on day 0 of AZD1222 vaccination. The receptor set was obtained from an adult in good health.

The chain joins TRBV7-2 to TRBJ2-7; possible D gene TRBD1, 5 bases. Trimming pared 7 bases from V and 2 bases from J, leaving 12 bases between. This CDR3 has 13 amino acids. Germline V CDR1 and CDR2: SGHTA, FQGNSA. The chain's CDR3 is CASTDRPAYEQYF. The CDR3 DNA is TGTGCCAGCACCGACAGACCTGCCTACGAGCAGTACTTC.

The chain uses TRBV27 and TRBJ1-5, with D possibly being TRBD1 (5 bases). Trimming took 5 bases from V and 1 from J, leaving 9 bases between them. CDR3 length: 14 residues. CDR1 and CDR2 from the germline V gene are MNHEY and SMNVEV (reference sequence). CDR3 amino acids: CASSPQGSNQPQHF. In nucleotides, the CDR3 is TGTGCCAGCAGTCCCCAGGGAAGCAATCAGCCCCAGCATTTT.

This chain joins TRBV23-1 and TRBJ2-7; TRBD1 aligns across 11 bases. TRBV23-1 is given ORF status, its function remaining uncertain. This CDR3 has 20 residues. J lost 3 bases, V lost 11 bases, and 27 bases had no gene match. In DNA form, the CDR3 reads TGCGCCGAAGGGGACCGGGGACAGGGGGTTGCGCGGACCGGGCGCTACGAGCAGTACTTC. Its protein is CAEGDRGQGVARTGRYEQYF.

For this clone: The junction departs from germline at one end; a sequencing error may be responsible. The chain has TRBV30 and TRBJ1-4; 7 nucleotides line up with TRBD1. This CDR3 spans 14 amino acids. The germline V gene encodes CDR1 GTSNPN and CDR2 SVGIG (reference sequence). The CDR3 here is CAWSVKGAKEKLFF. CDR3 in DNA: TGTGCCTGGAGTGTAAAGGGGGCTAAGGAAAAACTGTTTTTT.

This chain links TRBV4-1 with TRBJ2-7; TRBD2 matches at 7 bases. Trimming removed 3 bases from V and 0 bases from J; junction bases left unmatched: 11. Germline V gene data show CDR1 as MGHRA and CDR2 as YSYEKL. This CDR3 has 17 residues. The CDR3 here is CASSQPGSGASSYEQYF. The CDR3 coding sequence is TGCGCCAGCAGCCAGCCGGGGAGCGGGGCCAGCTCCTACGAGCAGTACTTC.

CDR3 sequence: CASSSGLAGVYEQYF. CDR3 coding DNA: TGTGCCAGTAGTTCCGGACTAGCGGGTGTATACGAGCAGTACTTC. The chain joins TRBV19 to TRBJ2-7, with 11 bases fitting TRBD2. J gave up 4 bases and V 5 bases, and 7 bases lay outside the gene matches. This CDR3 region has 15 residues. The germline V gene encodes CDR1 LNHDA and CDR2 SQIVND (reference sequence). The full variable domain, completed using reference TRBV19 and TRBJ2-7, is DGGITQSPKYLFRKEGQNVTLSCEQNLNHDAMYWYRQDPGQGLRLIYYSQIVNDFQKGDIAEGYSVSREKKESFPLTVTSAQKNPTAFYLCASSSGLAGVYEQYFGPGTRLTVT.

The chain is built from TRBV5-1 and TRBJ1-1; D is unresolved. Deletions cut 4 bases from V and 2 bases from J, with 9 bases between. Per germline, CDR1 SGHRS and CDR2 YFSETQ. CDR3 size: 13 residues. CDR3 loop: CASSPPSNTEAFF. The CDR3 DNA reads TGCGCCAGCAGCCCCCCAAGTAACACTGAAGCTTTCTTT. Drawing the rest from reference TRBV5-1 and TRBJ1-1, the complete variable domain is KAGVTQTPRYLIKTRGQQVTLSCSPISGHRSVSWYQQTPGQGLQFLFEYFSETQRNKGNFPGRFSGRQFSNSRSEMNVSTLELGDSALYLCASSPPSNTEAFFGQGTRLTVV.

The gene calls are TRBV7-3 and TRBJ2-2; D remains ambiguous. Between the trimmed V and J ends, which lost 3 bases and 4 bases, there was a span of 6 bases. The CDR3 contains 13 residues. CDR1 and CDR2 (germline): SGHTA, FQGTGA. The CDR3 here is CASSLTVTGELFF. CDR3 bases: TGTGCCAGCAGCTTGACTGTCACCGGGGAGCTGTTTTTT.

This chain links TRBV7-9 with TRBJ1-4; D is perhaps TRBD1 (5 bases). CDR3 length: 14 residues. Trimming removed 3 bases from V and 2 bases from J, with 7 bases in between. Germline values: CDR1 SEHNR, CDR2 FQNEAQ (reference sequence). The CDR3 region is CASSFEGTNEKLFF. The CDR3 DNA reads TGTGCCAGCAGCTTTGAGGGGACTAATGAAAAACTGTTTTTT.

This sequence joins TRBV20-1 and TRBJ1-5, with D unresolved. Germline V gives CDR1 DFQATT, CDR2 SNEGSKA (reference sequence). V lost 4 bases and J lost 3, with 1 base in between. CDR3 size: 10 residues. The CDR3 region is CSATNQPQHF. Written as DNA, the CDR3 is TGCAGTGCTACCAATCAGCCCCAGCATTTT.

The chain recombines TRBV18 with TRBJ1-4; 7 nucleotides align to TRBD1. Unmatched junction bases numbered 0, after V lost 0 bases and J lost 8 bases. Germline V CDR1 and CDR2: KGHSH, LQKENI. The CDR3 extends over 13 amino acids. The CDR3 sequence: CASSPPTGEKLFF. CDR3 nucleotides: TGTGCCAGCTCACCACCGACAGGGGAAAAACTGTTTTTT.

The V gene is TRBV10-1, the J gene TRBJ2-1, with TRBD2 matching over 10 bases. V trimming: 5 bases; J trimming: 0 bases; junction bases outside the gene matches: 4. There are 16 residues in the CDR3. CDR1 and CDR2 (germline): WNHNN, SYGVQD (reference sequence). The CDR3 sequence is CASSLSGRFSYNEQFF. CDR3 bases: TGCGCCAGCAGTCTTAGCGGGAGGTTCTCCTACAATGAGCAGTTCTTC.

V is TRBV5-1 and J is TRBJ2-7; D call uncertain. Trimming removed 4 bases at V and 4 bases at J, with 15 bases between. Germline V lookup: CDR1 SGHRS, CDR2 YFSETQ. There are 14 residues in the CDR3. The CDR3 DNA is TGCGCCAGCAGCCCCTCCGTCTATTTTTACGAGCAGTACTTC. Protein product: CASSPSVYFYEQYF.

This clone was observed a few times. The V gene is TRBV12-1, the J gene TRBJ1-2. TRBV12-1 is recorded as a pseudogene. The CDR3 length is 14 residues. For the CDR3, the DNA is TGTGCCAGCAGCTTTGTGGGTGGAAACTATGGCTACACCTTC. The encoded protein is CASSFVGGNYGYTF.

V gene TRBV2 combines with J gene TRBJ1-1; D unclear. CDR1 is SNHLY and CDR2 is FYNNEI in the germline V gene. The CDR3 covers 14 residues. Deletions cut 6 bases from V and 1 base from J, with 12 bases between. The CDR3 DNA reads as TGTGCCAGCAGCGAAAGAGGGTCGAACACTGAAGCTTTCTTT. It translates to CASSERGSNTEAFF.

The chain couples TRBV25-1 to TRBJ1-3; D call uncertain. This CDR3 spans 14 amino acids. The ends were cut back, 3 bases at V and 6 bases at J, with 12 bases in the middle. Germline-derived CDR1 and CDR2 are MGHDK and SYGVNS. CDR3 sequence reads: CASSDLGLENTIYF. The CDR3 DNA follows: TGTGCCAGCAGTGATTTGGGGTTGGAAAACACCATATATTTT.

V is TRBV28 and J is TRBJ1-5; perhaps TRBD1 as D (5 bases). Deletions cut 8 bases from V and 4 bases from J, with 15 bases between. The CDR3 runs 14 residues. In germline, CDR1 is MDHEN, CDR2 SYDVKM. The DNA for the CDR3 is TGTGCCAGCTGTGGTGGGTCAGGGAATCAGCCCCAGCATTTT. It encodes CASCGGSGNQPQHF.

The chain combines TRBV29-1 with TRBJ2-1, with 7 bases identical to TRBD1. There are 13 residues in the CDR3. Losses at the gene ends were 4 bases for V and 4 bases for J; bases not matched to a gene: 4. CDR1 SQVTM and CDR2 ANQGSEA come from the germline V gene. Here the CDR3 DNA reads TGCAGCGTTGCGGGCAGGGGGTACAATGAGCAGTTCTTC. Protein: CSVAGRGYNEQFF.

This clone was picked up many times. The chain recombines TRBV27 with TRBJ1-5, with unresolved D. V gave up 6 bases and J gave up 6 bases, with 9 bases separating them. Germline lookup yields CDR1 MNHEY and CDR2 SMNVEV (reference sequence). This CDR3 spans 12 amino acids. The CDR3 sequence is CASRRPGQPQHF. The CDR3 coding sequence is TGTGCCAGCAGAAGGCCTGGTCAGCCCCAGCATTTT.

V usage is TRBV7-8 and J usage is TRBJ1-1; tentatively, D is TRBD1 (5 bases). Germline values: CDR1 SGHVS, CDR2 FQNEAQ. V shed 7 bases and J shed 6 bases, with 15 bases lying between them. This CDR3 comprises 13 residues. The DNA of the CDR3 is TGTGCCAGCAATCGGGTTGGAGGGGCTGAAGCTTTCTTT. Translation: CASNRVGGAEAFF.

The chain couples TRBV5-8 to TRBJ1-1; 8 nucleotides agree with TRBD1. CDR1 SGHTS and CDR2 YDEGEE come from the germline V gene. The V gene end was trimmed by 2 bases and the J gene end by 4 bases; junction bases not matched to a gene: 7. The CDR3 has 15 amino acids. The CDR3: CASSFGQGASTEAFF. CDR3 bases: TGTGCCAGCAGCTTCGGGCAGGGGGCGAGCACTGAAGCTTTCTTT.

This sequence joins TRBV30 and TRBJ2-5; tentatively, D is TRBD2 (6 bases). The CDR3 runs to 12 residues. V was pared by 0 bases and J by 4 bases, with 6 bases between. Germline assignment: CDR1 GTSNPN and CDR2 SVGIG (reference sequence). CDR3 nucleotides: TGTGCCTGGAGTGTAGCGGGAGAGACCCAGTACTTC. It translates to CAWSVAGETQYF. Variable domain in full (rest from reference TRBV30 and TRBJ2-5): SQTIHQWPATLVQPVGSPLSLECTVEGTSNPNLYWYRQAAGRGLQLLFYSVGIGQISSEVPQNLSASRPQDRQFILSSKKLLLSDSGFYLCAWSVAGETQYFGPGTRLLVL.

The V gene is TRBV27, the J gene TRBJ2-3, with 8 bases fitting TRBD1. V trimming: 5 bases; J trimming: 5 bases; junction bases outside the gene matches: 9. The CDR3 runs 15 residues. Germline CDR1 reads MNHEY; CDR2 reads SMNVEV (reference sequence). CDR3 DNA sequence: TGTGCCAGCAGTCCCTCCGCCACAGGGGGAGATACGCAGTATTTT. Protein sequence: CASSPSATGGDTQYF.